This T cell receptor (beta chain) was sequenced for a study of shared clonotypes between healthy human individuals. The overall study: Two women and a few men aged 18 to 49 served as donors.

CDR1 and CDR2 (germline): MGHDK, SYGVNS. V dropped 5 bases and J dropped 6; count of bases not matched to a gene: 6. The CDR3 runs 15 residues. Donors were healthy HIV-negative adults without recently reported acute infections or vaccinations. The assay ran at deep level. Assay: immunoSEQ multiplex PCR; the TCRdb copy retains only in-frame clones and omits some. The sample shows some 2.1 million clones, about 95% of them seen only once. Sequencing was performed on naive CD4+ T cells sorted from blood. Subset denoted: CD45RA+ positively selected. The source is a man aged 18 to 30 in good health. V gene TRBV25-1 combines with J gene TRBJ2-2; 10 nucleotides line up with TRBD2. The CDR3: CASSKAGGFPGELFF. As DNA, the CDR3 is TGTGCCAGCAGTAAAGCGGGGGGGTTCCCCGGGGAGCTGTTTTTT.